Reported below is one T cell receptor (beta chain). V lost 6 bases and J lost 6; bases outside the gene matches: 7. From germline, CDR1 is MDHEN and CDR2 SYDVKM. The CDR3 spans 13 residues. This sample was included in a study of T cell changes during pregnancy in multiple sclerosis. Sequencing was performed with immunoSEQ multiplex PCR; in TCRdb, only in-frame clones are kept and a portion is missing. The sample has 100,000 or so clones, 90% to 95% seen once. The receptor was derived from a female donor with multiple sclerosis, enrolled in a pregnancy study. The chain recombines TRBV28 with TRBJ2-7; 8 nucleotides align to TRBD1. The sequencing here drew on peripheral blood, taken in the third trimester of pregnancy. The CDR3 loop is CASRFPDRVEQYF. The DNA for the CDR3 is TGTGCCAGCAGGTTCCCGGACAGGGTCGAGCAGTACTTC.